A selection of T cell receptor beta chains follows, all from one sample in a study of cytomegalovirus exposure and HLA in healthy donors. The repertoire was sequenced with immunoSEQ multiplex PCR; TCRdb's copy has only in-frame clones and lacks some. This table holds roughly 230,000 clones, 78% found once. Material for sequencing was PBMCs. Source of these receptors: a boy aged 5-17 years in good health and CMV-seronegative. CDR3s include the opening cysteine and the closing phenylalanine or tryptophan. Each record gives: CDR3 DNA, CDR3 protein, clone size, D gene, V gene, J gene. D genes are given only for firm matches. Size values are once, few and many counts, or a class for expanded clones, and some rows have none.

DNA: TGTGCCAGCAGTCCCGGTTGGACTAGGGGCCACGAGCAGTACTTC; CDR3: CASSPGWTRGHEQYF; size: -; D: TRBD2; V: TRBV6-5; J: TRBJ2-7
DNA: TGCGCCAGCAGCCTTGTGGACAGATTCACAGATACGCAGTATTTT; CDR3: CASSLVDRFTDTQYF; size: -; D: -; V: TRBV4-1; J: TRBJ2-3
DNA: TGTGCCAGCGGGAGAAGGACTAGCGGGGGCAATGAGCAGTTCTTC; CDR3: CASGRRTSGGNEQFF; size: -; D: TRBD2; V: TRBV11-2; J: TRBJ2-1
DNA: TGTGCCAGCAGTCAACAGGCCTCTGGAAACACCATATATTTT; CDR3: CASSQQASGNTIYF; size: -; D: -; V: TRBV6-1; J: TRBJ1-3
DNA: TGTGCCAGTAGTCTGATAGGGGGAAATGGGCCCTACGAGCAGTACTTC; CDR3: CASSLIGGNGPYEQYF; size: -; D: -; V: TRBV19; J: TRBJ2-7
DNA: TGTGCCAGCAGTTCACACCCAGCAGGGGGTCATGGCTACACCTTC; CDR3: CASSSHPAGGHGYTF; size: -; D: TRBD1; V: TRBV27; J: TRBJ1-2
DNA: TGTGCCAGCAGGGGTAGCGGGCACAATGAGCAGTTCTTC; CDR3: CASRGSGHNEQFF; size: -; D: TRBD2; V: TRBV11-3; J: TRBJ2-1
DNA: TGTGCCAGGGAGCCGACTAGCGGGGGAGTCGAGCAGTACTTC; CDR3: CAREPTSGGVEQYF; size: once; D: TRBD2; V: TRBV2; J: TRBJ2-7
DNA: TGCGCCAGCAGCTCGGAGGTTAGCACAGATACGCAGTATTTT; CDR3: CASSSEVSTDTQYF; size: few; D: -; V: TRBV5-1; J: TRBJ2-3
DNA: TGTGCCAGCAGGGGACAGGTGAACACCGGGGAGCTGTTTTTT; CDR3: CASRGQVNTGELFF; size: -; D: TRBD1; V: TRBV6-1; J: TRBJ2-2
DNA: TGCGCCAGCAGAAAAAGCCCCGACTACGAGCAGTACTTC; CDR3: CASRKSPDYEQYF; size: -; D: -; V: TRBV5-1; J: TRBJ2-7
DNA: TGTGCCAGCGTAGAGGGGGACCCCGACTACGAGCAGTACTTC; CDR3: CASVEGDPDYEQYF; size: -; D: -; V: TRBV2; J: TRBJ2-7
DNA: TGTGCCAGCAGCCTAGGGGGAGGGTCCTACGAGCAGTACTTC; CDR3: CASSLGGGSYEQYF; size: once; D: -; V: TRBV2; J: TRBJ2-7
DNA: TGTGCCAGTAGTTTGGCAGGCTCTGGAAACACCATATATTTT; CDR3: CASSLAGSGNTIYF; size: once; D: -; V: TRBV19; J: TRBJ1-3
DNA: TGTGCCAGCAGCCAAGATCAGCGGGCAGGGGGTGGCTACACCTTC; CDR3: CASSQDQRAGGGYTF; size: -; D: TRBD1; V: TRBV4-2; J: TRBJ1-2
DNA: TGCGCCAGCAGCTTGGCACCAGGGGTGGTCACCGGGGAGCTGTTTTTT; CDR3: CASSLAPGVVTGELFF; size: -; D: -; V: TRBV5-1; J: TRBJ2-2
DNA: TGCGCCAGCAGCCCCAGGGGACGCACAGATACGCAGTATTTT; CDR3: CASSPRGRTDTQYF; size: -; D: -; V: TRBV5-1; J: TRBJ2-3
DNA: TGCAGTGCAGGGACAGGGGGAGGCTACACCTTC; CDR3: CSAGTGGGYTF; size: -; D: TRBD1; V: TRBV20-1; J: TRBJ1-2
DNA: TGTGCCAGCAGCTCCTACAGGGCCACCTACGAGCAGTACTTC; CDR3: CASSSYRATYEQYF; size: -; D: -; V: TRBV7-2; J: TRBJ2-7
DNA: TGTGCCATCCACATGCGGAGGGGGCAAAGTCGGAACACTGAAGCTTTCTTT; CDR3: CAIHMRRGQSRNTEAFF; size: -; D: TRBD1; V: TRBV5-8; J: TRBJ1-1
DNA: TGTGCCAGCAGTGCCCGCAGTCTGAACACTGAAGCTTTCTTT; CDR3: CASSARSLNTEAFF; size: -; D: -; V: TRBV2; J: TRBJ1-1
DNA: TGCGCCAGCAGCTTGGAGACAGGGATGGGCTATGGCTACACCTTC; CDR3: CASSLETGMGYGYTF; size: -; D: TRBD1; V: TRBV5-1; J: TRBJ1-2
DNA: TGTGCCAGCAGGAGCGCTTCTGGAAACACCATATATTTT; CDR3: CASRSASGNTIYF; size: -; D: -; V: TRBV6-1; J: TRBJ1-3
DNA: TGTGCCAGCAGCCTTTTGGACAGGGGGAACACTGAAGCTTTCTTT; CDR3: CASSLLDRGNTEAFF; size: -; D: TRBD1; V: TRBV7-6; J: TRBJ1-1
DNA: TGCGCCAGCAGCCCCGGCTCACTGAAACGGGGGGGCCGGGACAATGAGCAGTTCTTC; CDR3: CASSPGSLKRGGRDNEQFF; size: few; D: TRBD2; V: TRBV4-1; J: TRBJ2-1
DNA: TGTGCCAGCAGCCAAGTCCGGCGGGATGACGAGCAGTACTTC; CDR3: CASSQVRRDDEQYF; size: -; D: -; V: TRBV4-2; J: TRBJ2-7
DNA: TGTGCCAGCAGTACTGTCAATGAGCAGTTCTTC; CDR3: CASSTVNEQFF; size: -; D: -; V: TRBV27; J: TRBJ2-1
DNA: TGTGCCAGCAGCGCAGGACAGGGGGCGCGGAGAAACACCATATATTTT; CDR3: CASSAGQGARRNTIYF; size: -; D: TRBD1; V: TRBV7-9; J: TRBJ1-3
DNA: TGTGCCAGCACCTTGGACAGGGATGAAGCTTTCTTT; CDR3: CASTLDRDEAFF; size: -; D: TRBD1; V: TRBV2; J: TRBJ1-1
DNA: TGTGCCGCAGAGGGAGGGGACACTGAAGCTTTCTTT; CDR3: CAAEGGDTEAFF; size: -; D: -; V: TRBV10-3; J: TRBJ1-1
DNA: TGTGCCTGGAGTGTAAGGAAGGTGGGCAATTCACCCCTCCACTTT; CDR3: CAWSVRKVGNSPLHF; size: -; D: -; V: TRBV30; J: TRBJ1-6
DNA: TGTGCCAGCAGCTTGGAGAGCTATGGCTACACCTTC; CDR3: CASSLESYGYTF; size: -; D: -; V: TRBV5-6; J: TRBJ1-2
DNA: TGCGCCAGCACCTCGGGACACAACACCGGGGAGCTGTTTTTT; CDR3: CASTSGHNTGELFF; size: -; D: -; V: TRBV5-1; J: TRBJ2-2
DNA: TGTGCCTGGGCTACAGGGGGCCATGGCTACACCTTC; CDR3: CAWATGGHGYTF; size: -; D: TRBD1; V: TRBV30; J: TRBJ1-2
DNA: TGCAGCGTTGTATTTCGTGAGGAGGAAATCCTAGACAATGAGCAGTTCTTC; CDR3: CSVVFREEEILDNEQFF; size: once; D: -; V: TRBV29-1; J: TRBJ2-1
DNA: TGTGCCAGCAGATCAACGGGGGGGGGTAACGGGGAGCTGTTTTTT; CDR3: CASRSTGGGNGELFF; size: -; D: TRBD2; V: TRBV9; J: TRBJ2-2
DNA: TGTGCCAGCAGCTTAATAGGGGGGGTTTCCCCTGAAGCTTTCTTT; CDR3: CASSLIGGVSPEAFF; size: -; D: -; V: TRBV7-3; J: TRBJ1-1
DNA: TGCAGCGGGGGGCTGGAGACCCAGTACTTC; CDR3: CSGGLETQYF; size: -; D: -; V: TRBV20-1; J: TRBJ2-5
DNA: TGTGCCAGCAGCTTCACAACGGGACAGGGAAGCGGCGGCTACACCTTC; CDR3: CASSFTTGQGSGGYTF; size: once; D: TRBD1; V: TRBV7-2; J: TRBJ1-2
DNA: TGTGCCAGCAGTCGCGGACCCGGGACAGTTGGGGAAGCTTTCTTT; CDR3: CASSRGPGTVGEAFF; size: few; D: TRBD1; V: TRBV27; J: TRBJ1-1
DNA: TGTGCCAGCAGTTTACTCTCGGGGAACACTGAAGCTTTCTTT; CDR3: CASSLLSGNTEAFF; size: -; D: -; V: TRBV27; J: TRBJ1-1
DNA: TGTGCCAGCAGTCCCCTAGCGGCAGCTAACTATGGCTACACCTTC; CDR3: CASSPLAAANYGYTF; size: -; D: -; V: TRBV6-1; J: TRBJ1-2
DNA: TGTGCCAGCAGCCAAGATTCCGGGAAGGGCGGGGAGCTGTTTTTT; CDR3: CASSQDSGKGGELFF; size: -; D: -; V: TRBV4-2; J: TRBJ2-2
DNA: TGTGCCAGTAGTATACTTCCGGGACAGGGGGCCACTGGCTACACCTTC; CDR3: CASSILPGQGATGYTF; size: -; D: TRBD1; V: TRBV19; J: TRBJ1-2
DNA: TGTGCCAGCAGTCTCAGGACAGGTGCTAACTATGGCTACACCTTC; CDR3: CASSLRTGANYGYTF; size: -; D: TRBD1; V: TRBV6-5; J: TRBJ1-2
DNA: TGCGCCAGCAGCTTGCTAGGGCTGACAGGGGAGTACCAAGAGACCCAGTACTTC; CDR3: CASSLLGLTGEYQETQYF; size: -; D: TRBD1; V: TRBV5-1; J: TRBJ2-5
DNA: TGTGCCAGCAGTTTACAGGGGAACACTGAAGCTTTCTTT; CDR3: CASSLQGNTEAFF; size: -; D: -; V: TRBV6-5; J: TRBJ1-1
DNA: TGTGCCAGTAGTATAGTTAGGGACAGGGGAGAGACCCAGTACTTC; CDR3: CASSIVRDRGETQYF; size: once; D: TRBD1; V: TRBV19; J: TRBJ2-5
DNA: TGCGCCAGCAGCTTGGCTTTCAGGGGCACAGATACGCAGTATTTT; CDR3: CASSLAFRGTDTQYF; size: -; D: -; V: TRBV5-1; J: TRBJ2-3
DNA: TGTGCCAGCAGTGATACAGGGTATTCAGAGACCCAGTACTTC; CDR3: CASSDTGYSETQYF; size: -; D: -; V: TRBV2; J: TRBJ2-5
DNA: TGCGCCAGCAGCTTAGGGCTCGGTAGCGGGAGTTTC; CDR3: CASSLGLGSGSF; size: -; D: TRBD2; V: TRBV5-1; J: TRBJ2-7
DNA: TGTGCCAGTAGCCGACAGGGGGCGCAGTACACCGGGGAGCTGTTTTTT; CDR3: CASSRQGAQYTGELFF; size: -; D: TRBD1; V: TRBV19; J: TRBJ2-2